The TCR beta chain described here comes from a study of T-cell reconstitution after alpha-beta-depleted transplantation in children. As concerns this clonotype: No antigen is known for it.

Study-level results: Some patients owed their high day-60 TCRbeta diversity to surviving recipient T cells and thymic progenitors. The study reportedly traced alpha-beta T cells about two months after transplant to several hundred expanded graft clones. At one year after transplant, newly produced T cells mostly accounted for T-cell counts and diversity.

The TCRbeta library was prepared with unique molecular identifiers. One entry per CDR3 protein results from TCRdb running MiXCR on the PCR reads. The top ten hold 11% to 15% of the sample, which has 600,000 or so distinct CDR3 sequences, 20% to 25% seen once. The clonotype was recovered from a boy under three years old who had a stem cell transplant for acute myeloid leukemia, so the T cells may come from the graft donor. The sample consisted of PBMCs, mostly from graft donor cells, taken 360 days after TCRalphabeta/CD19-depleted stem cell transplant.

The CDR3 here is CSALFNVGRETQYF. The CDR3 region has the DNA TGCAGTGCTTTGTTCAACGTAGGACGAGAGACCCAGTACTTC. V is TRBV20-1 and J is TRBJ2-5; D uncertain. This CDR3 comprises 14 residues. Germline V CDR1 and CDR2: DFQATT, SNEGSKA (reference sequence). V was cut by 5 bases and J by 4 bases, with 17 bases left in between.